This entry lists 27 T cell receptor beta chains sequenced from one sample in a study of T cell changes during pregnancy in multiple sclerosis. The assay was immunoSEQ multiplex PCR, and TCRdb's table has in-frame clones only and misses some. The sample holds around 100,000 clones, 90% to 95% seen once. The material was peripheral blood, obtained in the third trimester of pregnancy. The receptors here all came from a female donor with multiple sclerosis, enrolled in a pregnancy study.

V usage is TRBV28 and J usage is TRBJ1-5; D possibly corresponds to TRBD1 (5 bases). The germline V and J ends were trimmed by 6 bases and 6 bases, with 24 bases remaining between them. Germline lookup yields CDR1 MDHEN and CDR2 SYDVKM. The CDR3 loop spans 17 amino acids. This CDR3 is CASSPPGGGHGGQPQHF. CDR3 DNA sequence: TGTGCCAGCAGCCCACCCGGGGGGGGTCACGGGGGTCAGCCCCAGCATTTT.

The gene calls are TRBV27 and TRBJ2-1; possibly TRBD2 for D (5 bases). The CDR3 extends over 14 amino acids. The V end was cut by 6 bases, the J end by 8 bases, with 17 bases between. The V gene's germline CDR1 is MNHEY and CDR2 SMNVEV (reference sequence). In nucleotides, the CDR3 is TGTGCCAGCAGCCCCCGGTCCTTCGGGGATGAGCAGTTCTTC. Translated, it gives CASSPRSFGDEQFF.

Here the CDR3 reads CASSLVRGALGGYTF. DNA for the CDR3: TGTGCCAGCAGCTTAGTCCGGGGGGCATTGGGTGGCTACACCTTC. The chain joins TRBV11-2 to TRBJ1-2; possibly TRBD1 for D (6 bases). CDR3 length: 15 amino acids. Trimming shortened V by 1 base and J by 7 bases, and 16 bases separated the two germline ends. CDR1 and CDR2 from the germline V gene are SGHAT and FQNNGV.

The chain is built from TRBV5-1 and TRBJ2-1; 7 positions match TRBD1. CDR1 is SGHRS and CDR2 is YFSETQ in the germline V gene. V shed 2 bases and J 0 bases; nucleotides not matched to a gene: 2. The CDR3 runs to 15 residues. Here the CDR3 reads CASSLQGSSYNEQFF. The CDR3 bases are TGCGCCAGCAGCTTACAGGGGAGCTCCTACAATGAGCAGTTCTTC.

This clone appeared a few times. The genes are TRBV30 and TRBJ1-5; D uncertain. Trimming shortened V by 0 bases and J by 9 bases, and 9 bases separated the two germline ends. Per germline, CDR1 GTSNPN and CDR2 SVGIG (reference sequence). The CDR3 is 12 residues long. The CDR3 protein is CAWSVSEGPQHF. The CDR3 DNA reads as TGTGCCTGGAGTGTAAGCGAAGGGCCCCAGCATTTT.

The V gene is TRBV18, the J gene TRBJ1-1; D not resolved. Trimming stripped 4 bases from V and 3 bases from J, with 15 bases between. Germline CDR1 is KGHSH and CDR2 is LQKENI. This CDR3 spans 15 amino acids. The CDR3 nucleotides read TGTGCCAGCTCACTTCGCGGTGAATTGGACACTGAAGCTTTCTTT. Protein: CASSLRGELDTEAFF.

The chain recombines TRBV2 with TRBJ1-1; 7 nucleotides align to TRBD1. V trimming: 6 bases; J trimming: 6 bases; junction bases outside the gene matches: 7. This CDR3 contains 13 residues. Germline CDR1 SNHLY, CDR2 FYNNEI. The CDR3: CASRADRRAEAFF. CDR3 bases: TGTGCCAGCAGGGCGGACAGGCGGGCTGAAGCTTTCTTT. The variable domain in full, completed from reference TRBV2 and TRBJ1-1, reads EPEVTQTPSHQVTQMGQEVILRCVPISNHLYFYWYRQILGQKVEFLVSFYNNEISEKSEIFDDQFSVERPDGSNFTLKIRSTKLEDSAMYFCASRADRRAEAFFGQGTRLTVV.

CDR3 DNA: TGTGCCAGCAGCTTGGTTCGGGGGGCCTCCTACGAGCAGTACTTC. It is translated as CASSLVRGASYEQYF. V and J are TRBV5-8 and TRBJ2-7, with D maybe TRBD2 (7 bases). Trimming cost V 0 bases and J 0 bases, with 10 bases left between them. CDR3 length: 15 residues. CDR1 SGHTS and CDR2 YDEGEE come from the germline V gene.

The gene calls are TRBV27 and TRBJ1-1; perhaps TRBD1 as D (6 bases). Trimming left V 0 bases short and J 6 bases short, with 11 bases between. This CDR3 spans 14 amino acids. The germline V gene has CDR1 MNHEY and CDR2 SMNVEV (reference sequence). CDR3 residues: CASSLSAGVPEAFF. CDR3 nucleotide sequence: TGTGCCAGCAGTTTATCGGCAGGGGTGCCTGAAGCTTTCTTT.

This clone was seen a single time. The chain carries TRBV4-2 and TRBJ1-5, with 7 bases identical to TRBD1. In germline, CDR1 is LGHNA, CDR2 YNFKEQ. Trimming removed 3 bases from V and 2 bases from J; junction bases left unmatched: 7. The CDR3 has 16 residues. The CDR3, as DNA: TGTGCCAGCAGCCATGAAAGGGGGCTGGGCAATCAGCCCCAGCATTTT. Its protein product is CASSHERGLGNQPQHF.

The chain joins TRBV6-5 to TRBJ1-1, with D hard to call. The germline V and J ends were trimmed by 8 bases and 2 bases, with 18 bases remaining between them. CDR1 and CDR2 from the germline V gene are MNHEY and SVGAGI. The CDR3 contains 15 residues. CDR3 sequence (DNA): TGTGCCAGCGGTTTCTATAACCAAGCAAACACTGAAGCTTTCTTT. It encodes CASGFYNQANTEAFF.

This chain uses TRBV27 with TRBJ2-3, with TRBD2 identical over 14 bases. V shed 5 bases, J shed 5 bases, and the junction held 9 bases outside the gene matches. Germline CDR1 MNHEY, CDR2 SMNVEV (reference sequence). The CDR3 has 17 residues. CDR3 loop: CASSQRLAGGQRDTQYF. The DNA for the CDR3 is TGTGCCAGCAGTCAGAGACTAGCGGGGGGGCAGAGAGATACGCAGTATTTT.

The V gene is TRBV28, the J gene TRBJ2-7; weak D call: TRBD1 (5 bases). Germline-derived CDR1 and CDR2 are MDHEN and SYDVKM. The V end lost 10 bases, the J end lost 3 bases, and 10 bases lay between the germline ends. CDR3 length: 11 residues. The CDR3 DNA follows: TGTGCCACCCGTCAGGGCTACGAGCAGTACTTC. Protein product: CATRQGYEQYF.

This sequence joins TRBV6-5 and TRBJ1-1, with TRBD1 as a possible D gene (5 bases). Germline V gene lookup returns CDR1 MNHEY and CDR2 SVGAGI. Trimming removed 6 bases at V and 0 bases at J, with 11 bases between. CDR3 length: 14 residues. CDR3 nucleotides: TGTGCCAGCAGGGGGCCCGGGTTGAACACTGAAGCTTTCTTT. The encoded protein is CASRGPGLNTEAFF.

This clone has only one observation. V gene TRBV10-1 combines with J gene TRBJ1-1; possible D gene TRBD1, 5 bases. From germline, CDR1 is WNHNN and CDR2 SYGVQD (reference sequence). V was shortened by 0 bases and J by 2 bases, with 10 bases between the two germline ends. CDR3 size: 15 residues. The CDR3 DNA sequence: TGCGCCAGCAGTGAGTCAAGGGGAATCAACACTGAAGCTTTCTTT. It yields the protein CASSESRGINTEAFF.

The gene calls are TRBV9 and TRBJ2-5; TRBD2 matches at 8 bases. Germline CDR1 is SGDLS and CDR2 is YYNGEE. V dropped 0 bases and J dropped 2; count of bases not matched to a gene: 12. The CDR3 is 18 amino acids. CDR3 sequence reads: CASSVGVQAGAGQETQYF. CDR3 coding DNA: TGTGCCAGCAGCGTAGGTGTACAAGCGGGAGCCGGTCAAGAGACCCAGTACTTC.

The chain links TRBV5-1 to TRBJ2-1, with D tentatively TRBD1 (6 bases). From germline, CDR1 is SGHRS and CDR2 YFSETQ. The CDR3 extends over 15 amino acids. V was clipped by 0 bases and J by 6 bases, with 13 bases between them. The CDR3 bases are TGCGCCAGCAGCTTGGAGCTGGACAGCCCCAATGAGCAGTTCTTC. This encodes CASSLELDSPNEQFF.

This clone was detected a few times. The genes are TRBV5-1 and TRBJ2-7, with TRBD2 as a possible D gene (6 bases). The germline gives CDR1 SGHRS, CDR2 YFSETQ. The CDR3 has 15 amino acids. Trimming took 1 base from V and 0 from J, leaving 11 bases between them. DNA for the CDR3: TGCGCCAGCAGCTTGCGCGCTAGCGACTCCTACGAGCAGTACTTC. This codes for CASSLRASDSYEQYF.

The rearrangement uses TRBV5-1 and TRBJ1-3, with D possibly being TRBD1 (6 bases). Germline values: CDR1 SGHRS, CDR2 YFSETQ. The V end lost 1 base, the J end lost 4 bases, and 15 bases lay between the germline ends. The CDR3 spans 16 residues. CDR3 loop: CASSLLGQGSGNTIYF. The CDR3 nucleotides read TGCGCCAGCAGCTTGCTCGGGCAGGGGAGCGGAAACACCATATATTTT.

This clone came up once. The chain couples TRBV29-1 to TRBJ1-2, with 7 bases matching TRBD1. Germline CDR1 reads SQVTM; CDR2 reads ANQGSEA. The CDR3 is 14 amino acids. Germline trimming cut 2 bases from V and 4 bases from J; bases unmatched to any gene: 7. The CDR3 loop is CSVESGRGVYGYTF. The CDR3 DNA sequence: TGCAGCGTTGAAAGTGGCAGGGGGGTCTATGGCTACACCTTC.

This chain uses TRBV27 with TRBJ2-4, with TRBD2 matching 14 bases. The V and J ends lost 4 bases and 9 bases, in that order; junction bases with no gene match: 14. This CDR3 is 18 amino acids long. CDR1 is MNHEY and CDR2 is SMNVEV in the germline V gene (reference sequence). The CDR3, as DNA: TGTGCCAGCAGTTACCTGACTAGCGGGAGGGCCGAGGATGCCATTCAGTACTTC. It is translated as CASSYLTSGRAEDAIQYF.

This clone was observed a single time. This chain links TRBV7-9 with TRBJ2-7, with D tentatively TRBD2 (6 bases). Germline V CDR1 and CDR2: SEHNR, FQNEAQ (reference sequence). The CDR3 contains 17 residues. Deletions cut 0 bases from V and 3 bases from J, with 18 bases between. DNA for the CDR3: TGTGCCAGCAGCTTAGCACCACCGGGACTGAGGAACTACGAGCAGTACTTC. It yields the protein CASSLAPPGLRNYEQYF.

The chain links TRBV4-1 to TRBJ2-5; 9 positions agree with TRBD1. J lost 7 bases, V lost 2 bases, and 11 bases had no gene match. The CDR3 length is 16 residues. Germline V CDR1 and CDR2: MGHRA, YSYEKL. CDR3 DNA sequence: TGCGCCAGCAGCCAACCTGAGGGACAGGGAATTGTGACCCAGTACTTC. Its protein product is CASSQPEGQGIVTQYF.

The CDR3 DNA reads TGCGCCAGCAGCGCCCCCGGGACAGGGGTTGCCGGGGAGCTGTTTTTT. Translated: CASSAPGTGVAGELFF. This chain uses TRBV5-1 with TRBJ2-2; 10 bases match TRBD1. The CDR3 has 16 amino acids. The trim removed 4 bases at V and 6 bases at J, leaving 9 bases unmatched. The germline gives CDR1 SGHRS, CDR2 YFSETQ.

The chain uses TRBV29-1 and TRBJ2-7; D is unresolved. Trimming removed 6 bases from V and 0 bases from J, with 12 bases in between. Germline CDR1 and CDR2: SQVTM and ANQGSEA. There are 13 residues in the CDR3. CDR3 loop: CSVVASFSYEQYF. Here the CDR3 DNA reads TGCAGCGTCGTAGCATCGTTCTCCTACGAGCAGTACTTC.

V gene TRBV7-9 combines with J gene TRBJ1-1; possible D gene TRBD1, 5 bases. Trimming took off 5 bases at V and 5 bases at J, with 24 bases between the two ends. Germline V CDR1 and CDR2: SEHNR, FQNEAQ (reference sequence). The CDR3 runs 17 residues. CDR3 in DNA: TGTGCCAGCAGCGACCGCCATTCGGCAGGGCACGAAACTGAAGCTTTCTTT. It codes for CASSDRHSAGHETEAFF.

The genes are TRBV4-2 and TRBJ2-1; TRBD2 matches at 10 bases. The germline V gene has CDR1 LGHNA and CDR2 YNFKEQ. The CDR3 is 15 amino acids. V lost 2 bases to trimming and J lost 7 bases; unmatched junction nucleotides: 5. The CDR3 region is CASSQQREGSNEQFF. For the CDR3, the DNA is TGTGCCAGCAGCCAACAGCGGGAGGGTAGTAATGAGCAGTTCTTC.